The 12 T cell receptor beta chains below all came from one sample that was sequenced in a study of STAT3 mutations in large granular lymphocyte leukemia. Antigens of these TCRs are unknown. Points from the study as a whole: In T-cell large granular lymphocyte leukemia, about half of patients showed multiple immunodominant subclonotypes.

Sequencing used immunoSEQ multiplex PCR; TCRdb keeps in-frame clones, though not all of them. Altogether about 42,000 clones are present, 80% to 85% being singletons, with the ten largest covering around 0.43%. The source material was PBMCs. Receptor source: a human donor with T large granular lymphocyte leukemia. Some clones in this sample may be carry-over from other donors' samples.

The genes are TRBV7-9 and TRBJ1-2, with D unresolved. The germline V and J ends were trimmed by 4 bases and 4 bases, with 10 bases remaining between them. Germline CDR1 and CDR2: SEHNR and FQNEAQ (reference sequence). The CDR3 totals 13 residues. CDR3 sequence: CASSSQVSYGYTF. In DNA, the CDR3 is TGTGCCAGCAGCTCTCAGGTTAGCTATGGCTACACCTTC.

The chain couples TRBV9 to TRBJ1-2; 7 nucleotides line up with TRBD1. J lost 6 bases, V lost 4 bases, and 15 bases had no gene match. The germline gives CDR1 SGDLS, CDR2 YYNGEE. This CDR3 region has 16 residues. CDR3 loop: CASSSVGGTEPDGYTF. CDR3 bases: TGTGCCAGCAGCTCTGTAGGCGGGACAGAGCCAGATGGCTACACCTTC.

The rearrangement uses TRBV29-1 and TRBJ2-1; TRBD1 might be the D (6 bases). Deletions cut 6 bases from V and 5 bases from J, with 32 bases between. The CDR3 is 19 residues long. Germline CDR1 and CDR2: SQVTM and ANQGSEA. CDR3 region: CSVHGTRRPGAGVDNEQFF. CDR3 nucleotide sequence: TGCAGCGTCCATGGCACTCGGCGGCCTGGGGCAGGGGTGGACAATGAGCAGTTCTTC.

The table lists this clone with a count of one. The chain carries TRBV29-1 and TRBJ2-7, with D possibly matching TRBD2 (6 bases). V lost 7 bases, J lost 0 bases, and 7 bases lay in between. CDR1 and CDR2 from the germline V gene are SQVTM and ANQGSEA. The length of the CDR3 is 11 residues. The CDR3 DNA is TGCAGCGGGGGGGACTCCTACGAGCAGTACTTC. It specifies CSGGDSYEQYF.

This clone occurred once. This sequence joins TRBV4-2 and TRBJ2-1; the D gene is possibly TRBD2 (7 bases). Germline V CDR1 and CDR2: LGHNA, YNFKEQ. V lost 1 base, J lost 14 bases, and 18 bases lay in between. The CDR3 is 14 amino acids. CDR3 bases: TGTGCCAGCAGCCAAGTAATGGATGGGGGGGCCAAGTTCTTC. It is translated as CASSQVMDGGAKFF.

Concerning this clone itself: The junction differs from germline at one of its ends, possibly a read error. The chain links TRBV7-7 to TRBJ2-5; unclear D gene. The V gene's germline CDR1 is SSHAT and CDR2 FNYEAQ (reference sequence). The CDR3 is 13 residues long. The CDR3 is CASSYGYQETQYF. In nucleotides, the CDR3 is TGTGCTAGCAGCTACGGGTATCAAGAGACCCAGTACTTC.

The chain is built from TRBV2 and TRBJ1-5; D not certain. V lost 7 bases and J lost 4, with 8 bases in between. The CDR3 spans 12 residues. CDR1 is SNHLY and CDR2 is FYNNEI in the germline V gene. CDR3 sequence reads: CASNEPNQPQHF. In DNA form, the CDR3 reads TGTGCCAGCAATGAGCCGAATCAGCCCCAGCATTTT.

The V gene is TRBV11-2, the J gene TRBJ2-7; D may be TRBD1 or TRBD2 (5 bases each). The CDR3 totals 14 residues. The V gene's germline CDR1 is SGHAT and CDR2 FQNNGV. Trimming removed 0 bases at V and 5 bases at J, with 11 bases between. As DNA, the CDR3 is TGTGCCAGCAGCTTAGATCCCCGGGGCCACGAGCAGTACTTC. Translating it yields CASSLDPRGHEQYF.

V usage is TRBV18 and J usage is TRBJ1-1; D is ambiguous. The CDR3 has 13 amino acids. Trimming pared 0 bases from V and 6 bases from J, leaving 8 bases between. In germline, CDR1 is KGHSH, CDR2 LQKENI. The CDR3 here is CASSPPAVSEAFF. The CDR3 DNA reads as TGTGCCAGCTCACCACCGGCAGTCTCTGAAGCTTTCTTT.

V gene TRBV2 combines with J gene TRBJ1-6; no firm D call. Looked up from germline, CDR1 is SNHLY and CDR2 is FYNNEI. The CDR3 covers 12 residues. The V gene lost 6 bases and the J gene lost 14 bases, with 14 bases spanning the gap. CDR3 region: CASRTVDITLHF. The CDR3 DNA follows: TGTGCCAGCAGGACCGTCGACATTACCCTCCACTTT.

About this clone itself: This sample also contains other DNA sequences that code for the same CDR3. The chain is built from TRBV11-3 and TRBJ2-1; 9 bases agree with TRBD1. The J segment lost 6 bases and the V segment lost 5 bases, leaving 2 bases of the junction unmatched. The germline CDR1 and CDR2 sequences are SGHNT and YENEEA. This CDR3 region has 13 residues. This chain's CDR3 is CASSRGQGNEQFF. The CDR3 bases are TGTGCCAGCAGCCGGGGACAGGGCAATGAGCAGTTCTTC.

This chain joins TRBV2 and TRBJ1-5; 8 positions match TRBD1. CDR1 SNHLY and CDR2 FYNNEI come from the germline V gene. V shed 6 bases, J shed 0 bases, and the junction held 4 bases outside the gene matches. The CDR3 length is 15 residues. The DNA of the CDR3 is TGTGCCAGCAGCCCAGACAGGGGTAGCAATCAGCCCCAGCATTTT. It yields the protein CASSPDRGSNQPQHF.